These 14 T cell receptor beta chains came from one sample sequenced in a study of shared clonotypes between healthy human individuals. Libraries were prepared by immunoSEQ multiplex PCR; TCRdb keeps only in-frame clonotypes and omits some of them. The sample records some 1.5 million clones, 95% to 99% being singletons. Sequencing input: naive CD4+ T cells sorted from blood. Described subset: CD45RA+ positively selected. Receptor source: a man aged 30 to 45 in good health.

The chain is built from TRBV27 and TRBJ1-1; 8 nucleotides match TRBD1. This CDR3 has 16 residues. V lost 7 bases, J lost 3 bases, and 13 bases stayed unmatched. Germline CDR1 is MNHEY and CDR2 is SMNVEV (reference sequence). CDR3 loop: CASKARTGGRDTEAFF. CDR3 nucleotides: TGTGCCAGCAAGGCCCGCACAGGGGGGAGGGACACTGAAGCTTTCTTT.

As for this clone: Distinct nucleotide sequences in the sample also encode this CDR3. The rearrangement links TRBV5-1 to TRBJ1-3; TRBD1 is a possible D gene (6 bases). The V gene lost 4 bases and the J gene lost 1 base, with 9 bases spanning the gap. Germline V gives CDR1 SGHRS, CDR2 YFSETQ. The CDR3 extends over 14 amino acids. For the CDR3, the DNA is TGCGCCAGCAGCCCCGGACAGTCTGGAAACACCATATATTTT. Residues: CASSPGQSGNTIYF.

The J gene is TRBJ1-3, the V gene TRBV7-6; no definite D call. Trimming took 0 bases from V and 4 from J, leaving 10 bases between them. This CDR3 contains 15 residues. Germline CDR1 is SGHVS and CDR2 is FNYEAQ. CDR3: CASSLAQGPGNTIYF. The CDR3 nucleotides are TGTGCCAGCAGCTTAGCGCAAGGGCCCGGAAACACCATATATTTT.

The chain uses TRBV15 and TRBJ2-7; D is undetermined. Per germline, CDR1 LNHNV and CDR2 YYDKDF (reference sequence). Trimming shortened V by 1 base and J by 3 bases, and 19 bases separated the two germline ends. The CDR3 is 17 residues long. CDR3 in amino acids: CATSRVPPPMGLYEQYF. In DNA form, the CDR3 reads TGTGCCACCAGCAGAGTCCCCCCCCCTATGGGCCTCTACGAGCAGTACTTC.

The CDR3 DNA is TGCAGCGTTGAACGAGTCATCAATGAGCAGTTCTTC. Its protein product is CSVERVINEQFF. This rearrangement joins TRBV29-1 to TRBJ2-1; D gene unclear. Trimming shortened V by 2 bases and J by 6 bases, and 8 bases separated the two germline ends. From germline, CDR1 is SQVTM and CDR2 ANQGSEA. The CDR3 consists of 12 residues.

The chain couples TRBV9 to TRBJ2-2; 8 bases agree with TRBD1. V lost 3 bases, J lost 8 bases, and 12 bases stayed unmatched. The germline V gene encodes CDR1 SGDLS and CDR2 YYNGEE. The CDR3 is made up of 16 amino acids. The CDR3 coding sequence is TGTGCCAGCAGCGCCCGGGACAGGTCTTTTCCGGGGGAGCTGTTTTTT. It encodes CASSARDRSFPGELFF.

The chain is built from TRBV19 and TRBJ2-7; the match to TRBD1 covers 8 bases. The CDR3 sequence is 15 residues long. V shed 3 bases, J shed 0 bases, and the junction held 4 bases outside the gene matches. The germline CDR1 and CDR2 sequences are LNHDA and SQIVND (reference sequence). This CDR3 reads CASSMRTGHSYEQYF. The CDR3 nucleotides are TGTGCCAGTAGTATGAGGACAGGGCACTCCTACGAGCAGTACTTC.

J is TRBJ2-2 and V is TRBV4-2; D remains unclear. The V end was cut by 1 base, the J end by 7 bases, with 13 bases between. Germline lookup yields CDR1 LGHNA and CDR2 YNFKEQ. The CDR3 extends over 15 amino acids. The CDR3 loop reads CASSQVPEVYGELFF. CDR3 DNA sequence: TGTGCCAGCAGCCAAGTTCCAGAAGTATACGGGGAGCTGTTTTTT.

The genes are TRBV18 and TRBJ2-3; TRBD2 aligns across 8 bases. Germline assignment: CDR1 KGHSH and CDR2 LQKENI. This CDR3 has 15 residues. The junction had 5 bases not matched to a gene; V was cut back by 3 bases and J by 3 bases. The CDR3: CASSPGRALTDTQYF. In nucleotides, the CDR3 is TGTGCCAGCTCACCCGGGAGGGCCCTGACAGATACGCAGTATTTT.

The chain joins TRBV28 to TRBJ2-7; 10 bases fit TRBD2. With 2 bases clipped from V and 4 bases from J, the junction kept 14 bases outside the gene matches. Germline V CDR1 and CDR2: MDHEN, SYDVKM. The CDR3 has 18 residues. CDR3 region: CASSLIGLSSGSFYEQYF. CDR3 in DNA: TGTGCCAGCAGTTTAATAGGGCTGTCTAGCGGGAGTTTTTACGAGCAGTACTTC.

V and J are TRBV10-2 and TRBJ2-5; the match to TRBD1 covers 11 bases. J lost 1 base, V lost 6 bases, and 1 base had no gene match. CDR1 is WSHSY, CDR2 SAAADI, per germline. The CDR3 has 14 amino acids. CDR3 amino acids: CASRGTGGQETQYF. DNA for the CDR3: TGCGCCAGCAGAGGGACAGGGGGCCAAGAGACCCAGTACTTC.

The chain links TRBV11-2 to TRBJ2-3; 9 bases are a match to TRBD2. With V trimmed by 0 bases and J by 5 bases, 9 bases remained unmatched. The CDR3 loop spans 17 amino acids. Per germline, CDR1 SGHAT and CDR2 FQNNGV. CDR3 bases: TGTGCCAGCAGCTTAGATGGGGCGGGAGGGCCGTTAGATACGCAGTATTTT. Translating it yields CASSLDGAGGPLDTQYF.

A word on this clone: The sample has other DNA sequences that encode this CDR3 too. The chain is built from TRBV5-6 and TRBJ2-7; the D gene is possibly TRBD2 (6 bases). The CDR3 length is 13 residues. In germline, CDR1 is SGHDT, CDR2 YYEEEE. Trimming pared 1 base from V and 2 bases from J, leaving 7 bases between. CDR3 coding DNA: TGTGCCAGCAGCTTGCGGGGGACCTACGAGCAGTACTTC. It codes for CASSLRGTYEQYF.

The chain joins TRBV4-3 to TRBJ2-7; D is ambiguous. The ends were cut back, 1 base at V and 3 bases at J, with 13 bases in the middle. This CDR3 is built from 15 residues. Germline V gene lookup returns CDR1 LGHNA and CDR2 YSLEER. CDR3 DNA sequence: TGCGCCAGCAGCCAAGCCGTGCAGAAAGGCTACGAGCAGTACTTC. Amino acid sequence: CASSQAVQKGYEQYF.